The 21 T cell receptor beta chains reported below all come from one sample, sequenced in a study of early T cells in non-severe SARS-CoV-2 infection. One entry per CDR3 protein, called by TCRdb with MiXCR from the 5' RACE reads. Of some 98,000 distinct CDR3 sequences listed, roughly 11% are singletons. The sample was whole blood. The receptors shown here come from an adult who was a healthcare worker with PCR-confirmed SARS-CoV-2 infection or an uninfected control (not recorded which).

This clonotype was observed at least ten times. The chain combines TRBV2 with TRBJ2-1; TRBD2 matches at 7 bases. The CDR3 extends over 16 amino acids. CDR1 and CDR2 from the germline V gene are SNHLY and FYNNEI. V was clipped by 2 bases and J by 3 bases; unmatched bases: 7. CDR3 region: CASSEPGGGYYNEQFF. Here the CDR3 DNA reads TGTGCCAGCAGTGAACCCGGGGGAGGGTACTACAATGAGCAGTTCTTC.

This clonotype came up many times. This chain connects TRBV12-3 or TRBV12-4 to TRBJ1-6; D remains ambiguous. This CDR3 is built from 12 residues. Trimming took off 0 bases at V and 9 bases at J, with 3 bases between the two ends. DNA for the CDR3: TGTGCCAGCAGTTTAGCACCTTCACCCCTCCACTTT. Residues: CASSLAPSPLHF.

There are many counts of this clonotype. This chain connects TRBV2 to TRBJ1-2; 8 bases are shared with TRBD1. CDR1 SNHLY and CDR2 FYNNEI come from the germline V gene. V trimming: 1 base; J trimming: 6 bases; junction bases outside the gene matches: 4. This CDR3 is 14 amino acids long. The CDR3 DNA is TGTGCCAGCAGTGAAGGACAGGGGCCTAATGGCTACACCTTC. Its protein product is CASSEGQGPNGYTF.

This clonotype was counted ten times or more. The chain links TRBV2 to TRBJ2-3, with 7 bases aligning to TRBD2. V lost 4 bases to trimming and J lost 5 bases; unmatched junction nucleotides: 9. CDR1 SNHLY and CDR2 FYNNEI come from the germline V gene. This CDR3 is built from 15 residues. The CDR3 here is CASSGPGAGRDTQYF. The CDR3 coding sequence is TGTGCCAGCAGTGGCCCGGGAGCGGGAAGAGATACGCAGTATTTT.

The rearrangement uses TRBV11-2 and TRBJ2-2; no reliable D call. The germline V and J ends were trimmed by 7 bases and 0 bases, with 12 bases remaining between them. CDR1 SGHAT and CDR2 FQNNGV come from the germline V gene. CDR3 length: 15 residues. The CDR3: CASTIAGANTGELFF. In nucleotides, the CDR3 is TGTGCCAGCACCATTGCAGGCGCGAACACCGGGGAGCTGTTTTTT.

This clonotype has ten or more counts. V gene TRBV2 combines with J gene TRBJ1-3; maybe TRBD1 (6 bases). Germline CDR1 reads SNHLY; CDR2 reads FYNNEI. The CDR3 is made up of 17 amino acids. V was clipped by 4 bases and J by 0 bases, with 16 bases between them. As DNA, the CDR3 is TGTGCCAGCAGTGGGACAGAACCTCTAAGCTCTGGAAACACCATATATTTT. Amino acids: CASSGTEPLSSGNTIYF.

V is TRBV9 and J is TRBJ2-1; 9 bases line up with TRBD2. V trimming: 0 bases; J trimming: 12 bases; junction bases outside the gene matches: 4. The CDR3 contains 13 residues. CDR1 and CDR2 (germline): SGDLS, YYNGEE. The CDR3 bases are TGTGCCAGCAGCGTAGTTAGCGGGGGCTCGCAGTTCTTC. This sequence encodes CASSVVSGGSQFF.

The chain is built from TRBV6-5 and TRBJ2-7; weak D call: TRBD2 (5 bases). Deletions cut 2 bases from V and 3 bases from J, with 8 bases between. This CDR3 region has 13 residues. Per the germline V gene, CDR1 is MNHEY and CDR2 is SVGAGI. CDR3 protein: CASSYRGNYEQYF. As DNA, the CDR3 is TGTGCCAGCAGTTACAGAGGGAACTACGAGCAGTACTTC.

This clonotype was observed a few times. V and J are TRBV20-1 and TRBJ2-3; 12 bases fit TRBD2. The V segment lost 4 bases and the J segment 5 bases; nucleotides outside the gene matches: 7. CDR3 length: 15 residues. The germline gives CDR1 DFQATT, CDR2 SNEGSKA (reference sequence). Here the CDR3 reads CSAITSGRLGDTQYF. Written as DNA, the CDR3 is TGCAGTGCTATAACTAGCGGGAGGCTAGGAGATACGCAGTATTTT.

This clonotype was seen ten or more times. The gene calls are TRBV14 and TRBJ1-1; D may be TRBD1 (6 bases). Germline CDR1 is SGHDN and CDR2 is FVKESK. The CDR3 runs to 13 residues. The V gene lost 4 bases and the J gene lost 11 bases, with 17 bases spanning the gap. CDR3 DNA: TGTGCCAGCAGCCTTATCAGGGGAAAGGAGGCTTTCTTT. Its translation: CASSLIRGKEAFF.

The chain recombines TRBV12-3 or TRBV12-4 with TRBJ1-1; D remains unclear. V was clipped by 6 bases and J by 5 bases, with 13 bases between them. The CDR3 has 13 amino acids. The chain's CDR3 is CASRLLPETEAFF. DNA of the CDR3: TGTGCCAGCAGGCTACTACCGGAAACTGAAGCTTTCTTT.

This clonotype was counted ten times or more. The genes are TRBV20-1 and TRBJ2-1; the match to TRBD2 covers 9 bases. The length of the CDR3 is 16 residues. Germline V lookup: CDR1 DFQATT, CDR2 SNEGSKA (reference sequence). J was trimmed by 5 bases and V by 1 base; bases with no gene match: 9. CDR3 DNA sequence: TGCAGTGCTAGAGGGAGAAGGTCTAGCGGGGACAATGAGCAGTTCTTC. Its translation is CSARGRRSSGDNEQFF.

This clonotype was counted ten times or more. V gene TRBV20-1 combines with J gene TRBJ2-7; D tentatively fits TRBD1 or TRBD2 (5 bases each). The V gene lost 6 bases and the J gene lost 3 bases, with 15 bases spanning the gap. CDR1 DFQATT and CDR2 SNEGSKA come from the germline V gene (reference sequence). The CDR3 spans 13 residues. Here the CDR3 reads CSAQLPGSYEQYF. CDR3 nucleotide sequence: TGCAGTGCCCAGCTCCCAGGGAGCTACGAGCAGTACTTC.

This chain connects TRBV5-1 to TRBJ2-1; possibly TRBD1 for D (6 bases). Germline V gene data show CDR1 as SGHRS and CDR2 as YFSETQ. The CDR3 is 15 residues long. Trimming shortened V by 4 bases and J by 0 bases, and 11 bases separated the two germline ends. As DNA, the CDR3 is TGCGCCAGCAGCCAGGACAGTATCTCCTACAATGAGCAGTTCTTC. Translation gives CASSQDSISYNEQFF.

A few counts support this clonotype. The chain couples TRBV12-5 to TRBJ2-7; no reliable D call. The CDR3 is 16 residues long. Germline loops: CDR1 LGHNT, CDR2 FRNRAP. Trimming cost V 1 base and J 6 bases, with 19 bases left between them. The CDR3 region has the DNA TGTGCTAGTGGTTTGGGAACAGCTCGACTCCACTCCGAGCAGTACTTC. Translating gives CASGLGTARLHSEQYF.

Here the CDR3 DNA reads TGCGCCAGCAGCTTGGAGGGTACACAAGAGACCCAGTACTTC. This codes for CASSLEGTQETQYF. The chain combines TRBV5-1 with TRBJ2-5; D gene ambiguous. The germline gives CDR1 SGHRS, CDR2 YFSETQ. The CDR3 is 14 residues long. V was cut by 0 bases and J by 2 bases, with 8 bases left in between.

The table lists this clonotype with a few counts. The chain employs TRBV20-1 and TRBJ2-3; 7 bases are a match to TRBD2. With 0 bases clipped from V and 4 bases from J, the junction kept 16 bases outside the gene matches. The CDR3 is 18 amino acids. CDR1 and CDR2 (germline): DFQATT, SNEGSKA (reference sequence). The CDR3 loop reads CSARDLLAVNEGADTQYF. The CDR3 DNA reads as TGCAGTGCTAGAGATCTCCTAGCGGTTAACGAGGGTGCAGATACGCAGTATTTT.

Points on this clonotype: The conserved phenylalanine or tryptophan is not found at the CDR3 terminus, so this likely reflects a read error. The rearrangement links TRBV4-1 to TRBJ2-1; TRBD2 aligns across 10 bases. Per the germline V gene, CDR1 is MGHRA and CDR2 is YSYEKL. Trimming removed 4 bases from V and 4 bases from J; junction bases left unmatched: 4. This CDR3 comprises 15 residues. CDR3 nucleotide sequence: TGCGCCAGCAGCCGGGGGACTAGCGCGTACAATGAGCAGTTCCTC. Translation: CASSRGTSAYNEQFL.

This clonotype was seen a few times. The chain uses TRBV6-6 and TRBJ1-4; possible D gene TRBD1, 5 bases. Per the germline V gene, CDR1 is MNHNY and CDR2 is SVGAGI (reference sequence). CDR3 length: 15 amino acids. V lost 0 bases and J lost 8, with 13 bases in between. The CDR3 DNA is TGTGCCAGCAGTTACTCGTCAGGGTTCGGGGAAAAACTGTTTTTT. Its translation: CASSYSSGFGEKLFF.

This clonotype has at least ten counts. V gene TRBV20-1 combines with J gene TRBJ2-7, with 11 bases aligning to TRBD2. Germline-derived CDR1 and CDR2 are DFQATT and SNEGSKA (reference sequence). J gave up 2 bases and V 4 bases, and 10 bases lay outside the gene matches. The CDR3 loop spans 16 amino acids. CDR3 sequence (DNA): TGCAGTGCTACGAGTAGCGGGAGGGATATGACCTACGAGCAGTACTTC. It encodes CSATSSGRDMTYEQYF.

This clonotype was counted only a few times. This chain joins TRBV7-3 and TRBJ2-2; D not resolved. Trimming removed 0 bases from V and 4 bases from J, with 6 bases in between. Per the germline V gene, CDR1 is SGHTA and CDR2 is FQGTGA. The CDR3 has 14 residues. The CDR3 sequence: CASSLTGPTGELFF. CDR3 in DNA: TGTGCCAGCAGCTTAACAGGGCCCACCGGGGAGCTGTTTTTT. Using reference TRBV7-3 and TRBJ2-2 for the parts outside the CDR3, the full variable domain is GAGVSQTPSNKVTEKGKYVELRCDPISGHTALYWYRQSLGQGPEFLIYFQGTGAADDSGLPNDRFFAVRPEGSVSTLKIQRTERGDSAVYLCASSLTGPTGELFFGEGSRLTVL.